The 23 T cell receptor beta chains below all came from one sample that was sequenced in a study of blood T cell repertoires in COVID-19. Produced via immunoSEQ multiplex PCR; TCRdb's table is partial and in-frame only. Of about 26,000 clones in the sample, around 65% are singletons; the top ten hold 7.3%. Source material: peripheral blood. The receptors come from a man aged 60 to 69 with active or convalescent COVID-19.

V usage is TRBV19 and J usage is TRBJ1-1; TRBD1 matches at 9 bases. CDR1 and CDR2 from the germline V gene are LNHDA and SQIVND (reference sequence). The CDR3 has 14 amino acids. V was clipped by 5 bases and J by 5 bases; unmatched bases: 6. The CDR3 reads CASSLGQGRTEAFF. The CDR3 DNA reads TGTGCCAGTAGTTTGGGACAGGGCCGGACTGAAGCTTTCTTT.

The genes are TRBV3-1 (or the pseudogene TRBV3-2) and TRBJ2-1, with 9 bases lining up with TRBD2. In germline, CDR1 is LGHDT, CDR2 YNNKEL (reference sequence). The CDR3 loop spans 15 amino acids. J was trimmed by 0 bases and V by 5 bases; bases with no gene match: 2. CDR3 DNA: TGTGCCAGCAGCTCGACTAGCGGCTCCTACAATGAGCAGTTCTTC. This sequence encodes CASSSTSGSYNEQFF.

The genes are TRBV27 and TRBJ2-4; 9 bases match TRBD1. The CDR3 extends over 16 amino acids. Losses at the gene ends were 6 bases for V and 8 bases for J; bases not matched to a gene: 14. The germline V gene has CDR1 MNHEY and CDR2 SMNVEV (reference sequence). CDR3 residues: CASSRRTGATRDIQYF. The DNA for the CDR3 is TGTGCCAGCAGCCGACGGACAGGGGCAACGCGAGACATTCAGTACTTC.

V and J are TRBV5-1 and TRBJ2-7; 7 nucleotides agree with TRBD1. Trimming removed 0 bases from V and 7 bases from J; junction bases left unmatched: 7. CDR1 SGHRS and CDR2 YFSETQ come from the germline V gene. The CDR3 is 14 amino acids. The CDR3 DNA sequence: TGCGCCAGCAGCTTGGGGGACAGAATATGGGAGCAGTACTTC. Amino acid sequence: CASSLGDRIWEQYF.

This clone was seen a single time. The chain has TRBV28 and TRBJ1-2; the D gene is possibly TRBD1 (5 bases). Trimming left V 4 bases short and J 1 base short, with 7 bases between. Germline values: CDR1 MDHEN, CDR2 SYDVKM. There are 13 residues in the CDR3. The CDR3 nucleotides are TGTGCCAGCAGTTCGACAGTTAACTATGGCTACACCTTC. Its translation: CASSSTVNYGYTF.

The gene calls are TRBV19 and TRBJ2-7, with 7 bases fitting TRBD1. Losses at the gene ends were 4 bases for V and 3 bases for J; bases not matched to a gene: 12. The CDR3 spans 16 residues. Germline-derived CDR1 and CDR2 are LNHDA and SQIVND (reference sequence). For the CDR3, the DNA is TGTGCCAGTAGTACCTCCCCCGACAGGGTACTCTACGAGCAGTACTTC. This sequence encodes CASSTSPDRVLYEQYF.

The chain joins TRBV7-3 to TRBJ1-1; D gene unclear. The germline gives CDR1 SGHTA, CDR2 FQGTGA. V shed 5 bases and J shed 0 bases, with 10 bases lying between them. The CDR3 is 14 amino acids. CDR3 nucleotide sequence: TGTGCCAGCAGCCCAGGTGGAATGAACACTGAAGCTTTCTTT. It codes for CASSPGGMNTEAFF.

This clone was observed a single time. The CDR3 region has the DNA TGCGCCAGCAGCCCAAAATTCGGGGGGCAGGAGACCCAGTACTTC. It yields the protein CASSPKFGGQETQYF. The chain employs TRBV5-1 and TRBJ2-5; D may be TRBD2 (7 bases). V was shortened by 4 bases and J by 5 bases, with 18 bases between the two germline ends. The CDR3 extends over 15 amino acids. CDR1 and CDR2 from the germline V gene are SGHRS and YFSETQ.

The CDR3 DNA reads as TGTGCCAGCAGTAAAACAGGGCAGCGAAAACTGTTTTTT. Amino acid sequence: CASSKTGQRKLFF. The chain employs TRBV6-1 and TRBJ1-4, with D perhaps TRBD1 (6 bases). The CDR3 extends over 13 amino acids. Germline CDR1 and CDR2: MNHNS and SASEGT. The germline V and J ends were trimmed by 5 bases and 10 bases, with 14 bases remaining between them.

V and J are TRBV29-1 and TRBJ2-1; 8 nucleotides align to TRBD2. V gave up 6 bases and J gave up 9 bases; unmatched junction bases: 13. The germline gives CDR1 SQVTM, CDR2 ANQGSEA. This CDR3 has 14 amino acids. The CDR3 DNA reads TGCAGCGTGCCAGTAGCGGGACCCTCGAGTGAGCAGTTCTTC. This codes for CSVPVAGPSSEQFF.

This clone was picked up a small number of times. This chain uses TRBV29-1 with TRBJ2-3; tentative D call: TRBD1 (6 bases). Germline V gene sequence: CDR1 SQVTM, CDR2 ANQGSEA. V gave up 6 bases and J gave up 0 bases, with 7 bases separating them. This CDR3 is 12 amino acids long. DNA for the CDR3: TGCAGCGTCGACAGGAGCACAGATACGCAGTATTTT. Amino acid sequence: CSVDRSTDTQYF.

The V and J genes are TRBV14 and TRBJ1-2; TRBD1 matches 7 bases. Germline V CDR1 and CDR2: SGHDN, FVKESK. V was clipped by 1 base and J by 4 bases; unmatched bases: 6. The CDR3 spans 15 residues. The CDR3 loop reads CASSQVGGGGYGYTF. In DNA form, the CDR3 reads TGTGCCAGCAGCCAAGTCGGAGGGGGCGGCTATGGCTACACCTTC.

The V call is TRBV15, the J call TRBJ2-5; 8 bases align to TRBD2. The CDR3 sequence is 14 residues long. V was pared by 5 bases and J by 4 bases, with 6 bases of the junction left unmatched. The V gene's germline CDR1 is LNHNV and CDR2 YYDKDF (reference sequence). The CDR3 DNA reads TGTGCCACCAGCGGTCGGGGGGGAGGAGAGACCCAGTACTTC. It encodes CATSGRGGGETQYF.

The chain recombines TRBV20-1 with TRBJ2-5, with TRBD2 matching over 10 bases. V was clipped by 3 bases and J by 10 bases; unmatched bases: 8. This CDR3 contains 13 residues. The germline V gene encodes CDR1 DFQATT and CDR2 SNEGSKA (reference sequence). CDR3 bases: TGCAGTGCTAGTCGAAAGCGGGAGGGGGGCCAGTACTTC. As protein: CSASRKREGGQYF.

The chain has TRBV6-1 and TRBJ1-5; no clear D. The CDR3 has 16 residues. In germline, CDR1 is MNHNS, CDR2 SASEGT. Between the trimmed V and J ends, which lost 4 bases and 2 bases, there was a span of 15 bases. In nucleotides, the CDR3 is TGTGCCAGCAGTGGCGAACTTAACGCCCGCAATCAGCCCCAGCATTTT. It yields the protein CASSGELNARNQPQHF.

The chain carries TRBV3-1 (or the pseudogene TRBV3-2) and TRBJ2-1, with TRBD2 matching over 8 bases. Germline V gene lookup returns CDR1 LGHDT and CDR2 YNNKEL (reference sequence). The trim removed 5 bases at V and 0 bases at J, leaving 18 bases unmatched. The CDR3 loop spans 20 amino acids. This CDR3 reads CASSFVGGVVAGSSYNEQFF. CDR3 coding DNA: TGTGCCAGCAGCTTTGTAGGGGGGGTTGTAGCGGGAAGCTCCTACAATGAGCAGTTCTTC.

The chain combines TRBV27 with TRBJ2-3; D gene unclear. Trimming took 8 bases from V and 8 from J, leaving 14 bases between them. CDR1 is MNHEY and CDR2 is SMNVEV in the germline V gene (reference sequence). CDR3 size: 12 residues. The CDR3 region is CASGSPPGTQYF. The CDR3 DNA is TGTGCCAGCGGATCCCCCCCGGGTACGCAGTATTTT.

This clone appeared a few times. The chain combines TRBV7-3 with TRBJ2-1, with 16 positions matching TRBD2. Trimming took 1 base from V and 3 from J; bases not matched to a gene: 15. CDR1 is SGHTA, CDR2 FQGTGA, per germline. The CDR3 consists of 22 residues. The DNA for the CDR3 is TGTGCCAGCAGCTTAAGGTCGGGACAGTTGGGACTAGCGGGAGGGTTCTACAATGAGCAGTTCTTC. Amino acid sequence: CASSLRSGQLGLAGGFYNEQFF.

In this sample, this clone turned up once. The V and J genes are TRBV30 and TRBJ1-4; 8 bases are a match to TRBD1. J lost 7 bases, V lost 3 bases, and 10 bases had no gene match. There are 15 residues in the CDR3. The V gene's germline CDR1 is GTSNPN and CDR2 SVGIG (reference sequence). CDR3 amino acids: CAWSVPQGAGEKLFF. In nucleotides, the CDR3 is TGTGCCTGGAGCGTTCCTCAGGGGGCAGGTGAAAAACTGTTTTTT.

The genes are TRBV29-1 and TRBJ2-7, with 9 positions matching TRBD1. The CDR3 consists of 13 residues. Germline CDR1 SQVTM, CDR2 ANQGSEA. V shed 8 bases and J 4 bases; nucleotides not matched to a gene: 9. The CDR3 is CSCDSTGGYEQYF. The CDR3 region has the DNA TGCAGCTGCGACTCGACAGGGGGGTACGAGCAGTACTTC.

This clone came up once. The chain has TRBV5-1 and TRBJ2-1; D ambiguous. With 7 bases removed from V and 13 bases from J, the gap between germline ends came to 15 bases. The germline gives CDR1 SGHRS, CDR2 YFSETQ. This CDR3 is 11 amino acids long. The CDR3 region is CASSPDSAQFF. The CDR3 DNA is TGCGCCAGCTCGCCCGACTCCGCCCAGTTCTTC. The full variable domain, its missing parts supplied by reference TRBV5-1 and TRBJ2-1, is KAGVTQTPRYLIKTRGQQVTLSCSPISGHRSVSWYQQTPGQGLQFLFEYFSETQRNKGNFPGRFSGRQFSNSRSEMNVSTLELGDSALYLCASSPDSAQFFGPGTRLTVL.

V usage is TRBV13 and J usage is TRBJ2-3, with 9 bases lining up with TRBD2. The CDR3 is 16 amino acids. V shed 4 bases and J 6 bases; nucleotides not matched to a gene: 11. Germline CDR1 reads PRHDT; CDR2 reads FYEKMQ (reference sequence). CDR3 DNA sequence: TGTGCCAGCAGCTCCTGGCGGGAGGGCCTTCTGGATACGCAGTATTTT. Protein: CASSSWREGLLDTQYF.

The chain employs TRBV3-1 (or the pseudogene TRBV3-2) and TRBJ1-1; TRBD1 is a possible D gene (6 bases). Germline-derived CDR1 and CDR2 are LGHDT and YNNKEL (reference sequence). V dropped 0 bases and J dropped 7 bases, with 12 bases sitting between them. There are 14 residues in the CDR3. CDR3 amino acids: CASSQDQGRGEAFF. The CDR3 DNA follows: TGTGCCAGCAGCCAAGATCAGGGGCGAGGTGAAGCTTTCTTT.